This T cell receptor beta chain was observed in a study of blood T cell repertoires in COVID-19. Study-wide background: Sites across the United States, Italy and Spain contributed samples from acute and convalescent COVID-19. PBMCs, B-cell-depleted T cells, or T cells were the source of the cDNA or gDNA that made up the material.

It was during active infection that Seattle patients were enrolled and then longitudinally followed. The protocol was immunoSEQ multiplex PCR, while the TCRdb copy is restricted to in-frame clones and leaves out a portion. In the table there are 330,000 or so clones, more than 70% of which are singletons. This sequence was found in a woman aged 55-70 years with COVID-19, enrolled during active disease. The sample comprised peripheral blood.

CDR3 in amino acids: CASSSAGTSNTGELFF. CDR3 nucleotide sequence: TGTGCCAGCAGCTCAGCCGGGACTTCGAACACCGGGGAGCTGTTTTTT. This sequence joins TRBV7-3 and TRBJ2-2, with D tentatively TRBD2 (6 bases). This CDR3 spans 16 amino acids. Germline CDR1 reads SGHTA; CDR2 reads FQGTGA. Trimming cost V 4 bases and J 0 bases, with 12 bases left between them.